This is a list of T cell receptor beta chains from one sample in a study of blood T cell repertoires in COVID-19. Sequencing was performed with immunoSEQ multiplex PCR; in TCRdb, only in-frame clones are kept and a portion is missing. This sample has a few hundred thousand clones, with 60% to 75% found just once. The sample comprised peripheral blood. These receptors originate from an elderly woman with acute or convalescent COVID-19. The CDR3 runs from the conserved cysteine through the conserved F or W. The D gene is left open where the match is weak. Clone sizes are given selectively: once, few, many, or a class where the clone is expanded.

J	D	size	V	DNA	CDR3
TRBJ2-1	NA	NA	TRBV5-1	TGCGCCAGCAGCTACGAGGGAGTGCTTATTGAGCAGTTCTTC	CASSYEGVLIEQFF
TRBJ2-7	TRBD1	few	TRBV11-2	TGTGCCAGCAGCCTATTACAGGGGACCCCCTACGAGCAGTACTTC	CASSLLQGTPYEQYF
TRBJ1-3	NA	NA	TRBV9	TGTGCCAGCAGCGGGAGCTCTGGAAACACCATATATTTT	CASSGSSGNTIYF
TRBJ2-3	TRBD2	few	TRBV5-1	TGCGCCAGCAGCCGGACTAGCGGTAGCACAGATACGCAGTATTTT	CASSRTSGSTDTQYF
TRBJ1-2	NA	NA	TRBV12-3/TRBV12-4	TGTGCCAGCAGCTTCCTCTTGAGTGGCTACACCTTC	CASSFLLSGYTF
TRBJ2-3	NA	NA	TRBV5-1	TGCGCCAGCAGCTTGGAAGGCCAGGACACAGATACGCAGTATTTT	CASSLEGQDTDTQYF
TRBJ2-1	TRBD2	NA	TRBV12-5	TGTGCTAGTGGTTTGACACTGGGGGGGGTTAGGAATGAGCAGTTCTTC	CASGLTLGGVRNEQFF
TRBJ2-4	NA	once	TRBV6-5	TGTGCCAGCATGGGGGGGCAGTTAGCCAAAAACATTCAGTACTTC	CASMGGQLAKNIQYF
TRBJ2-7	NA	NA	TRBV18	TGTGCCAGCTCACCGGCTAGCTCATCCTACGAGCAGTACTTC	CASSPASSSYEQYF
TRBJ1-5	NA	NA	TRBV19	TGTGCCAGTAGTATAGATCTGGGAGGGATGGGCAATCAGCCCCAGCATTTT	CASSIDLGGMGNQPQHF
TRBJ2-3	TRBD2	few	TRBV4-1	TGCGCCAGCAGCCGGGCCAGCGGGGTGAACACAGATACGCAGTATTTT	CASSRASGVNTDTQYF
TRBJ2-1	TRBD2	NA	TRBV4-1	TGCGCCAGCAGCCGGGAGCGGGGAGCCTACAATGAGCAGTTCTTC	CASSRERGAYNEQFF
TRBJ2-5	NA	few	TRBV11-2	TGTGCCAGCAGCTTATCGGTCACAGGGCCAGGGGAGACCCAGTACTTC	CASSLSVTGPGETQYF
TRBJ2-3	TRBD2	NA	TRBV30	TGTGCCTGGAGCGGACTAGCGGGGAACACAGATACGCAGTATTTT	CAWSGLAGNTDTQYF
TRBJ1-3	NA	NA	TRBV9	TGTGCCAGCAGCGCCGGACCCGCGGGGAACACCATATATTTT	CASSAGPAGNTIYF
TRBJ1-4	NA	once	TRBV5-1	TGCGCCAGCAGCTTGGAAGGCAGGGTAAATGAAAAACTGTTTTTT	CASSLEGRVNEKLFF
TRBJ1-2	TRBD1	NA	TRBV19	TGTGCCAGTAGTATGGACAGGGGGCCCGATGGCTACACCTTC	CASSMDRGPDGYTF